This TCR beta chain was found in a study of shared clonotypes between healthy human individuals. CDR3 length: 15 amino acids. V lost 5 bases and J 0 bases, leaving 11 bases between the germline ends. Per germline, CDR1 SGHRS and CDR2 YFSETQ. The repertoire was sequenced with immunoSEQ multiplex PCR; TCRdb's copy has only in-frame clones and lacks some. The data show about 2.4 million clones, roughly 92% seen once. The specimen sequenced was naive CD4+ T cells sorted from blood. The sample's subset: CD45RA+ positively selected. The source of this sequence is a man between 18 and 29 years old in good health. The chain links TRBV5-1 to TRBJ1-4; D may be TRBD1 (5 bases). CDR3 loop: CASRQDSTTNEKLFF. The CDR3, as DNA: TGCGCCAGCAGACAGGACTCCACAACTAATGAAAAACTGTTTTTT.